The clone carrying this TCR beta chain was found once. This entry comes from a study of blood T cell repertoires in COVID-19. Looking at the study overall: The United States, Italy and Spain were the sources of the acute and convalescent COVID-19 samples. The cDNA or gDNA used as material had been derived from T cells, B-cell-depleted T cells, or PBMCs.

The CDR3 has 18 amino acids. Looked up from germline, CDR1 is MNHEY and CDR2 is SMNVEV (reference sequence). The ends lost 5 bases at V and 4 bases at J; junction bases unmatched: 10. The authors' processing: Nucleated cell counts were estimated from reference gene primer amplification. Profiled with immunoSEQ multiplex PCR; TCRdb holds only in-frame clones, not every one. Clone size and V and J calls were adopted from that table, with D and trimming inferred from the DNA. The table has about 99,000 clones, approximately 79% seen once; the top ten hold about a sixth. Sample: peripheral blood. This chain uses TRBV27 with TRBJ2-2; TRBD2 matches 13 bases. The TCR sequence derives from an elderly woman with active or convalescent COVID-19. CDR3 sequence (DNA): TGTGCCAGCAGTCCGTACTCACTAGCGGGAGGGGGCACCGGGGAGCTGTTTTTT. Encoded protein: CASSPYSLAGGGTGELFF.